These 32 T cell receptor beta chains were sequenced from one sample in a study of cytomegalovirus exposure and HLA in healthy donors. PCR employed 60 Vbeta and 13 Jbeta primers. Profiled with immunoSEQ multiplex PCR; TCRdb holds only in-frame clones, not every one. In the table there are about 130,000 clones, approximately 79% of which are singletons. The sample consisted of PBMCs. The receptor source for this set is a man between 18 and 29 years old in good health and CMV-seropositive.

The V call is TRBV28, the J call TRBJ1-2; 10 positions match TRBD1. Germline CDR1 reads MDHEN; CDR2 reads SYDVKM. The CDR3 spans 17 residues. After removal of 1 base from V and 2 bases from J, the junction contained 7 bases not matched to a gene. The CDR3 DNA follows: TGTGCCAGCAGTTTATCGCCCCCGGGACAGGGGAACTATGGCTACACCTTC. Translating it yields CASSLSPPGQGNYGYTF.

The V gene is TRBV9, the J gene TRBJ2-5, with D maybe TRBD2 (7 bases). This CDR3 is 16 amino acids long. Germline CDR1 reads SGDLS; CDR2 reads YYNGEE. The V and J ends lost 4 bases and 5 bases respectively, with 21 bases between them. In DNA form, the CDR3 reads TGTGCCAGCAGCAAAGGGATAGGGGGGGAGTGGGAGACCCAGTACTTC. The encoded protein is CASSKGIGGEWETQYF.

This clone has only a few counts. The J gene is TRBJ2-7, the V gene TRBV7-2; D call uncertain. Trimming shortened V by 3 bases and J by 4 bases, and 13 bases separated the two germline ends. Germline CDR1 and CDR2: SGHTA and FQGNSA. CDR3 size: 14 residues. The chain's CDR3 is CASSFSAGSYEQYF. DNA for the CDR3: TGTGCCAGCAGCTTCTCCGCAGGTAGTTACGAGCAGTACTTC.

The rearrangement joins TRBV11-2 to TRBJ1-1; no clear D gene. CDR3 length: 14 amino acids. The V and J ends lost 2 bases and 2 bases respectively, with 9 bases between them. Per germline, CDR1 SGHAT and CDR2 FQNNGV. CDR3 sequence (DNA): TGTGCCAGCAGCTTAAAACAGATAAACACTGAAGCTTTCTTT. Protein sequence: CASSLKQINTEAFF. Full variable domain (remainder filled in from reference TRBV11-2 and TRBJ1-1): EAGVAQSPRYKIIEKRQSVAFWCNPISGHATLYWYQQILGQGPKLLIQFQNNGVVDDSQLPKDRFSAERLKGVDSTLKIQPAKLEDSAVYLCASSLKQINTEAFFGQGTRLTVV.

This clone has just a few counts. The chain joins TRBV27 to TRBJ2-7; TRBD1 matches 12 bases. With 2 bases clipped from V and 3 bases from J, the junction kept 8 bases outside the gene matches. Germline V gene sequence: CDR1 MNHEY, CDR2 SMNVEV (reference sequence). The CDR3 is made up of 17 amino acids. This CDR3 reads CASSLRGTGGAFYEQYF. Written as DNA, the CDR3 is TGTGCCAGCAGTTTAAGGGGGACAGGGGGCGCTTTCTACGAGCAGTACTTC.

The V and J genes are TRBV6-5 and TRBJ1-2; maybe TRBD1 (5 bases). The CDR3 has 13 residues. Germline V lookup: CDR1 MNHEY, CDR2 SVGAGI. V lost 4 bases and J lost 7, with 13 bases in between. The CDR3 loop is CASSLGQGSGYTF. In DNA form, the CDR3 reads TGTGCCAGCAGTTTAGGGCAGGGCTCTGGCTACACCTTC.

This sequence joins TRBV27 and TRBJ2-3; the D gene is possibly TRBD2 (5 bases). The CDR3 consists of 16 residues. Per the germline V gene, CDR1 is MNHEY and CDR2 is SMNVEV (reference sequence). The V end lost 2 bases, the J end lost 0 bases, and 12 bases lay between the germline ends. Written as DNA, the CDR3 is TGTGCCAGCAGTTTAATGGCGACTACTAGCACAGATACGCAGTATTTT. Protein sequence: CASSLMATTSTDTQYF.

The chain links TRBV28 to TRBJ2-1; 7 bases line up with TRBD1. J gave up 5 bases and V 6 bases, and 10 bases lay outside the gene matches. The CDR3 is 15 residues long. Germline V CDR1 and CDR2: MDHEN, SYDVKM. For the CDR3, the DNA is TGTGCCAGCAGCAAGCCGGACAGGTACAACAATGAGCAGTTCTTC. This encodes CASSKPDRYNNEQFF.

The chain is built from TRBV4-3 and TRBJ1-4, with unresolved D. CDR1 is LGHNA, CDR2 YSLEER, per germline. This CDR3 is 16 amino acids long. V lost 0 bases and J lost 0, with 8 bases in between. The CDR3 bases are TGCGCCAGCAGCCAAGATTTCGCAGCAACTAATGAAAAACTGTTTTTT. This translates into CASSQDFAATNEKLFF.

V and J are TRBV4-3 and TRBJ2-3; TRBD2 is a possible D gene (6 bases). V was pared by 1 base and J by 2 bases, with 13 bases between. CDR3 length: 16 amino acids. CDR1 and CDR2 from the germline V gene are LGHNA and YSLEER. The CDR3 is CASSQGGVRDTDTQYF. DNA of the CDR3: TGCGCCAGCAGCCAAGGGGGGGTCAGGGACACAGATACGCAGTATTTT.

The CDR3 sequence: CANEAGLAGGLDGELFF. CDR3 DNA sequence: TGTGCCAACGAAGCAGGGCTAGCGGGAGGTCTGGACGGGGAGCTGTTTTTT. The chain joins TRBV7-9 to TRBJ2-2, with TRBD2 matching over 11 bases. After removal of 10 bases from V and 7 bases from J, the junction contained 17 bases not matched to a gene. This CDR3 spans 17 amino acids. CDR1 is SEHNR, CDR2 FQNEAQ, per germline (reference sequence).

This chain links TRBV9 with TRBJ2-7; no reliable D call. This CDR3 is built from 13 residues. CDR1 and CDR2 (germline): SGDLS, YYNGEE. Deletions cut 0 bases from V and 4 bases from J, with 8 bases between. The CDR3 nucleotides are TGTGCCAGCAGCGTAGGGCTAGAATACGAGCAGTACTTC. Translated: CASSVGLEYEQYF. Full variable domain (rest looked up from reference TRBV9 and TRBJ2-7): DSGVTQTPKHLITATGQRVTLRCSPRSGDLSVYWYQQSLDQGLQFLIQYYNGEERAKGNILERFSAQQFPDLHSELNLSSLELGDSALYFCASSVGLEYEQYFGPGTRLTVT.

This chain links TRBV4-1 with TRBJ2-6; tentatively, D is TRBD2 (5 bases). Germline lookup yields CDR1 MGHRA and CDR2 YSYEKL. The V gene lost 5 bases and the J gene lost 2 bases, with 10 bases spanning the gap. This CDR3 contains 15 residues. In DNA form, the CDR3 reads TGCGCCAGCAGCGTGTCGGGGACTGGGGCCAACGTCCTGACTTTC. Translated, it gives CASSVSGTGANVLTF.

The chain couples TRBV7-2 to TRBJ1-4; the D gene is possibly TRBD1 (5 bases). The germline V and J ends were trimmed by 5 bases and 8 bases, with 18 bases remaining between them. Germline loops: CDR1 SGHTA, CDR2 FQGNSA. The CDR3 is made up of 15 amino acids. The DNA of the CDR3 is TGTGCCAGCAGCCCACACCGGGCCGGGGGAGAAAAACTGTTTTTT. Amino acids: CASSPHRAGGEKLFF.

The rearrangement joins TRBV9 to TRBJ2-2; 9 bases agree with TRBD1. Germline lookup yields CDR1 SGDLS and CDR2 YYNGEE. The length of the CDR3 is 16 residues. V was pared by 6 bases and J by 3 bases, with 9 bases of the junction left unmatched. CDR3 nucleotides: TGTGCCAGCACCGACGGACACAGGGGGCACACCGGGGAGCTGTTTTTT. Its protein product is CASTDGHRGHTGELFF.

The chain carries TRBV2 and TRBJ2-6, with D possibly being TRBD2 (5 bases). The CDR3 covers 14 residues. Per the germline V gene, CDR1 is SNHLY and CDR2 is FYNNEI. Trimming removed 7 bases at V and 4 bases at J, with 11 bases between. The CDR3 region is CASTGLSGANVLTF. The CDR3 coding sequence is TGTGCCAGCACTGGACTGTCCGGGGCCAACGTCCTGACTTTC.

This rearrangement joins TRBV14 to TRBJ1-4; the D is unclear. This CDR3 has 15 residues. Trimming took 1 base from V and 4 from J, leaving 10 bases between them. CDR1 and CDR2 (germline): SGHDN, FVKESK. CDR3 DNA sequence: TGTGCCAGCAGCCAAGTTGGAGGGCGTAATGAAAAACTGTTTTTT. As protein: CASSQVGGRNEKLFF.

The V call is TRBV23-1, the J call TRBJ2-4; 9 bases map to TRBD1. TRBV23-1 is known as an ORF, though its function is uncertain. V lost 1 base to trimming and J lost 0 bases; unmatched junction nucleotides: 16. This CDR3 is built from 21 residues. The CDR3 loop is CASSQWSCGTGSTLAKNIQYF. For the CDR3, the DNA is TGCGCCAGCAGTCAATGGAGTTGTGGGACAGGGAGTACCCTAGCCAAAAACATTCAGTACTTC.

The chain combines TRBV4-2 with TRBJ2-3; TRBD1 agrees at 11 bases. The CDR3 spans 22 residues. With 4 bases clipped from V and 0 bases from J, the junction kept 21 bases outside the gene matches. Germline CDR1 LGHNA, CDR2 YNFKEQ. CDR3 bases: TGTGCCAGCAGCCCCCGCCTCCTGGACAGGGGGCTCATATTAACTAGCACAGATACGCAGTATTTT. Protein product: CASSPRLLDRGLILTSTDTQYF.

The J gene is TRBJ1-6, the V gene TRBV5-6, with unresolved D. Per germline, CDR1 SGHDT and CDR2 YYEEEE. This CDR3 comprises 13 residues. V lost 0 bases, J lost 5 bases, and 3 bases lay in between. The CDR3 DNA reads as TGTGCCAGCAGCTTGGACAATAATTCACCCCTCCACTTT. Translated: CASSLDNNSPLHF.

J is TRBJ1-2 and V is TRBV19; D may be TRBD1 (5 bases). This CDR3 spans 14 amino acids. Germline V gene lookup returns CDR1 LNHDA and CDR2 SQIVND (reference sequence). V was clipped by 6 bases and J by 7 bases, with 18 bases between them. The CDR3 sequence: CASSQSGGFGGYTF. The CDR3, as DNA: TGTGCCAGTAGCCAATCGGGGGGATTTGGTGGCTACACCTTC.

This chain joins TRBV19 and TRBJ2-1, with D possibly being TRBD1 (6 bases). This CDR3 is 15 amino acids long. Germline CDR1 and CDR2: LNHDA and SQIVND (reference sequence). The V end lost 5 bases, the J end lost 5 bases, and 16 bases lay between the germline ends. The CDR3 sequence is CASSGTGSLHNEQFF. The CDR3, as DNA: TGTGCCAGTAGTGGAACAGGGAGTTTACACAATGAGCAGTTCTTC.

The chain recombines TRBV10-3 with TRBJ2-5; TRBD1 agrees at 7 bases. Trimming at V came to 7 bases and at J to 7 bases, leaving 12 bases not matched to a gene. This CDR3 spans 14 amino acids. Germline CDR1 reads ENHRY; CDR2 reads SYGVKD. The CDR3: CAIKEDRSPGTQYF. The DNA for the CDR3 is TGTGCCATCAAAGAGGACAGGAGCCCGGGGACCCAGTACTTC.

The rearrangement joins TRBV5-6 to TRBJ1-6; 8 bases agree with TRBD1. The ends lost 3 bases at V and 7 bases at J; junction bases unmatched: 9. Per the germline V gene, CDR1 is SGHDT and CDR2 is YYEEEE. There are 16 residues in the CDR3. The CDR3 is CASSSGNRGRNSPLHF. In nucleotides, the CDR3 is TGTGCCAGCAGCTCCGGAAACAGGGGGAGAAATTCACCCCTCCACTTT.

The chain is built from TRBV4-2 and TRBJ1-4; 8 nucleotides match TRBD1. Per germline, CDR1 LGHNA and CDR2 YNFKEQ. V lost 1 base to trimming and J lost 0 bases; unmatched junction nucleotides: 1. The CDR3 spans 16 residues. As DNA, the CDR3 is TGTGCCAGCAGCCAAGCACAGGGGGCAACTAATGAAAAACTGTTTTTT. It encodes CASSQAQGATNEKLFF.

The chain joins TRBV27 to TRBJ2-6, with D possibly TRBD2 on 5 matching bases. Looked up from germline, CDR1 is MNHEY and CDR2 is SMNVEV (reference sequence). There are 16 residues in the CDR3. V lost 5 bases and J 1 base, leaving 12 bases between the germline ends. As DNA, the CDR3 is TGTGCCAGCAGTAGACAACGGGGTTCTGGGGCCAACGTCCTGACTTTC. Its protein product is CASSRQRGSGANVLTF.

The CDR3 loop is CASSPTGRGYEQYF. Here the CDR3 DNA reads TGTGCCAGCAGCCCGACCGGGCGGGGCTACGAGCAGTACTTC. The genes are TRBV5-4 and TRBJ2-7; possibly TRBD2 for D (6 bases). Trimming removed 4 bases from V and 3 bases from J, with 14 bases in between. The CDR3 consists of 14 residues. CDR1 is SGHNT, CDR2 YYREEE, per germline (reference sequence). The complete variable domain, with remaining parts taken from reference TRBV5-4 and TRBJ2-7, reads ETGVTQSPTHLIKTRGQQVTLRCSSQSGHNTVSWYQQALGQGPQFIFQYYREEENGRGNFPPRFSGLQFPNYSSELNVNALELDDSALYLCASSPTGRGYEQYFGPGTRLTVT.

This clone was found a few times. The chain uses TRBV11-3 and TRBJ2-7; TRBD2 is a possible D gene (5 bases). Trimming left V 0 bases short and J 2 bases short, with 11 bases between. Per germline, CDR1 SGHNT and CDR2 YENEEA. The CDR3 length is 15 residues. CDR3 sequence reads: CASSLEAGIPYEQYF. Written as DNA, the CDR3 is TGTGCCAGCAGCTTAGAAGCCGGGATCCCCTACGAGCAGTACTTC.

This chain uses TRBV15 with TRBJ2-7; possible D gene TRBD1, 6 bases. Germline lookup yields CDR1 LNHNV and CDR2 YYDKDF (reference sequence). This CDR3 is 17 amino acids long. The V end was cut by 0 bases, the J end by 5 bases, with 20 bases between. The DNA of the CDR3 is TGTGCCACCAGCAGAGATCCGGCCAGGGGCAAAGGTGACGAGCAGTACTTC. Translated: CATSRDPARGKGDEQYF. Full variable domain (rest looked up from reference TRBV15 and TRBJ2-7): DAMVIQNPRYQVTQFGKPVTLSCSQTLNHNVMYWYQQKSSQAPKLLFHYYDKDFNNEADTPDNFQSRRPNTSFCFLDIRSPGLGDTAMYLCATSRDPARGKGDEQYFGPGTRLTVT.

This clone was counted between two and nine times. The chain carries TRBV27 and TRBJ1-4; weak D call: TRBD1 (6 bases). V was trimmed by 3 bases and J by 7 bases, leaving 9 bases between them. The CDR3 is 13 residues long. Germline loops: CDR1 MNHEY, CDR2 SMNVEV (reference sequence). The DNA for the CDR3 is TGTGCCAGCAGTTTTGTACAGGGTGAAAAACTGTTTTTT. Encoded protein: CASSFVQGEKLFF.

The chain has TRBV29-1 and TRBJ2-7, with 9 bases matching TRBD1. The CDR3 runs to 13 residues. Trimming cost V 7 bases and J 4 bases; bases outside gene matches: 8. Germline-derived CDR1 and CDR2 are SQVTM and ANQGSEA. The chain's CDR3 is CSANGQGRYEQYF. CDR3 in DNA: TGCAGCGCCAATGGACAGGGGAGGTACGAGCAGTACTTC.

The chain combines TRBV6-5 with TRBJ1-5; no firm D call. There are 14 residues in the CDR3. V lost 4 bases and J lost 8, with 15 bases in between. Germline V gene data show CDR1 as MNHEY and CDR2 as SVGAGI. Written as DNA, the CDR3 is TGTGCCAGCAGTTTGAGGGTAACGTTTGAGCCCCAGCATTTT. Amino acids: CASSLRVTFEPQHF.